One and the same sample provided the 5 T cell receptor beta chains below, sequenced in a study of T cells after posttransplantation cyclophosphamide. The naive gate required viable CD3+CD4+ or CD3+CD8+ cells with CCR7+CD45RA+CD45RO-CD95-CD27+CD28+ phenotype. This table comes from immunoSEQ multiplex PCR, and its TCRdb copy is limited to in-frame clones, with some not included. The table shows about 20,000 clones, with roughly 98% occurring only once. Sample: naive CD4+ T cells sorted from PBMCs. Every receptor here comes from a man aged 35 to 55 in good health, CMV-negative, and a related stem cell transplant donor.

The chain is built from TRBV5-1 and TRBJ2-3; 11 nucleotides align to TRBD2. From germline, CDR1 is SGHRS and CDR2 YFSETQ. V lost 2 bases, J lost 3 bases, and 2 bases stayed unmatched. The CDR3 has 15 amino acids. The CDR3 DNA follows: TGCGCCAGCAGCTTCGGGACTAGCGGAACAGATACGCAGTATTTT. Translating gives CASSFGTSGTDTQYF.

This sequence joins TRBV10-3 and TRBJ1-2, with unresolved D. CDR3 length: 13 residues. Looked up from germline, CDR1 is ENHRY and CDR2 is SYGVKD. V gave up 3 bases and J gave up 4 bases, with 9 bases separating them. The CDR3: CAISEGRAYGYTF. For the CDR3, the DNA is TGTGCCATCAGTGAAGGGCGGGCCTATGGCTACACCTTC.

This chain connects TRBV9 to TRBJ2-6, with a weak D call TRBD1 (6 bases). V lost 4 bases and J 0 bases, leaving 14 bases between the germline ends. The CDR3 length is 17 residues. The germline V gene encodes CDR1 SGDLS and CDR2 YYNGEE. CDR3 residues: CASSTNRVRSGANVLTF. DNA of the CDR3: TGTGCCAGCAGCACCAACAGGGTCCGCTCTGGGGCCAACGTCCTGACTTTC.

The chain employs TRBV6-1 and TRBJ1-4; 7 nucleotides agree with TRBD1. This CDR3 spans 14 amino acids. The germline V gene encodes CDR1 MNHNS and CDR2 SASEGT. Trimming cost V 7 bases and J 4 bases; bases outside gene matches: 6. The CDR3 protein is CASILGQSNEKLFF. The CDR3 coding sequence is TGTGCCAGCATCCTGGGACAGAGTAATGAAAAACTGTTTTTT.

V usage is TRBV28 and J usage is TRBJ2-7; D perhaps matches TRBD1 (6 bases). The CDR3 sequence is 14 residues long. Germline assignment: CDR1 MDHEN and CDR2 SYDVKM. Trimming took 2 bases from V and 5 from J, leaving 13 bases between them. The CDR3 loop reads CASSLVQGLHEQYF. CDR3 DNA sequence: TGTGCCAGCAGTTTAGTACAGGGCTTGCACGAGCAGTACTTC.